These 3 T cell receptor beta chains share one sample of origin, sequenced in a study of B cell selection in AIRE deficiency. Generated by immunoSEQ multiplex PCR, the TCRdb table keeps only in-frame clones and is missing some. Here the sample spans 25,000 or so clones, 97% being singletons. The sorted conventional CD4 T cells were gated as CD4+CD127+. The material sequenced was conventional CD4+ T cells sorted from PBMCs. Receptors were obtained from a human donor with AIRE deficiency.

The J gene is TRBJ2-7, the V gene TRBV28; 9 positions agree with TRBD2. Losses at the gene ends were 6 bases for V and 4 bases for J; bases not matched to a gene: 19. This CDR3 region has 18 residues. CDR1 and CDR2 from the germline V gene are MDHEN and SYDVKM. The CDR3 coding sequence is TGTGCCAGCAGCCACGACAGCAAATGGGGACTAGCTAATTACGAGCAGTACTTC. This codes for CASSHDSKWGLANYEQYF.

The V gene is TRBV30, the J gene TRBJ1-4; D remains ambiguous. Trimming left V 0 bases short and J 5 bases short, with 7 bases between. The CDR3 runs to 13 residues. Per germline, CDR1 GTSNPN and CDR2 SVGIG (reference sequence). CDR3 residues: CAWSVGTNEKLFF. The DNA for the CDR3 is TGTGCCTGGAGTGTAGGAACGAATGAAAAACTGTTTTTT. Drawing the rest from reference TRBV30 and TRBJ1-4, the complete variable domain is SQTIHQWPATLVQPVGSPLSLECTVEGTSNPNLYWYRQAAGRGLQLLFYSVGIGQISSEVPQNLSASRPQDRQFILSSKKLLLSDSGFYLCAWSVGTNEKLFFGSGTQLSVL.

This clone was observed a single time. The chain is built from TRBV14 and TRBJ2-3; tentatively, D is TRBD1 (5 bases). The CDR3 sequence is 16 residues long. CDR1 and CDR2 (germline): SGHDN, FVKESK. Trimming removed 4 bases at V and 4 bases at J, with 18 bases between. The CDR3 protein is CASSRFLGDRPDTQYF. CDR3 in DNA: TGTGCCAGCAGCCGCTTCTTAGGGGATAGACCAGATACGCAGTATTTT. The full variable domain, in which reference TRBV14 and TRBJ2-3 provide the parts outside the CDR3, is EAGVTQFPSHSVIEKGQTVTLRCDPISGHDNLYWYRRVMGKEIKFLLHFVKESKQDESGMPNNRFLAERTGGTYSTLKVQPAELEDSGVYFCASSRFLGDRPDTQYFGPGTRLTVL.